The rows below give T cell receptor beta chains drawn from one sample of a study of OX40 agonist ivuxolimab in advanced cancers. Profiling relied on immunoSEQ multiplex PCR, and the TCRdb table lists in-frame clones only, not all of them. Here the sample spans about 53,000 clones, roughly 84% being singletons. The source was CD4+ or CD8+ T cells sorted from blood, collected in a trial of the OX40 agonist ivuxolimab. These receptors originate from an adult with an advanced solid tumor such as melanoma, head and neck, liver or kidney cancer. Each CDR3 is given with its conserved first and last residue. The order of the fields is V gene, J gene, D gene, clone size, CDR3 DNA, CDR3 protein. The D gene is left open where the match is weak. Part of the rows lack a size; the others show once, few, many or a class for expanded clones.

V gene: TRBV5-4; J gene: TRBJ1-2; D gene: TRBD1; clone size: -; CDR3 DNA: TGTGCCAGCAGCTTGACAGGGGGATTTGGCTACACCTTC; CDR3 protein: CASSLTGGFGYTF
V gene: TRBV10-2; J gene: TRBJ2-2; D gene: TRBD2; clone size: once; CDR3 DNA: TGCGCCAGCAGCGAGCGGACTAGCGGGACCGGGGAGCTGTTTTTT; CDR3 protein: CASSERTSGTGELFF
V gene: TRBV9; J gene: TRBJ2-3; D gene: -; clone size: -; CDR3 DNA: TGTGCCAGCAGCGTAACGACTACTTCAGATACGCAGTATTTT; CDR3 protein: CASSVTTTSDTQYF
V gene: TRBV7-2; J gene: TRBJ2-2; D gene: -; clone size: -; CDR3 DNA: TGTGCCAGCAGCTATCCGGGACTTTCCGGGGAGCTGTTTTTT; CDR3 protein: CASSYPGLSGELFF
V gene: TRBV9; J gene: TRBJ2-7; D gene: TRBD1; clone size: -; CDR3 DNA: TGTGCCAGCAGCGTAGCCCCAGGGGGCTACGAGCAGTACTTC; CDR3 protein: CASSVAPGGYEQYF
V gene: TRBV11-2; J gene: TRBJ2-5; D gene: -; clone size: -; CDR3 DNA: TGTGCCAGCAGCTTAGGGCCGGGGATCCTGTACTTC; CDR3 protein: CASSLGPGILYF
V gene: TRBV5-1; J gene: TRBJ1-2; D gene: -; clone size: -; CDR3 DNA: TGCGCCAGCAGCTTGGGCAGGGGCTTTGGCTATGGCTACACCTTC; CDR3 protein: CASSLGRGFGYGYTF
V gene: TRBV7-9; J gene: TRBJ2-5; D gene: TRBD2; clone size: -; CDR3 DNA: TGTGCCAGCAGCTTAAGCGGGGTAACGGAGACCCAGTACTTC; CDR3 protein: CASSLSGVTETQYF
V gene: TRBV7-9; J gene: TRBJ2-5; D gene: -; clone size: -; CDR3 DNA: TGTGCCAGCAGCTTAGCAGGGAGTGAGACCCAGTACTTC; CDR3 protein: CASSLAGSETQYF
V gene: TRBV6-1; J gene: TRBJ1-3; D gene: -; clone size: -; CDR3 DNA: TGTGCCAGCACTGAGGTCAGTTACTCTGGAAACACCATATATTTT; CDR3 protein: CASTEVSYSGNTIYF
V gene: TRBV7-6; J gene: TRBJ2-3; D gene: -; clone size: -; CDR3 DNA: TGTGCCAGCAGCTTATATGCAGATACGCAGTATTTT; CDR3 protein: CASSLYADTQYF
V gene: TRBV7-2; J gene: TRBJ2-1; D gene: TRBD2; clone size: -; CDR3 DNA: TGTGCCAGCAGCTTAGGACTAGCCATTGAGCAGTTCTTC; CDR3 protein: CASSLGLAIEQFF
V gene: TRBV4-2; J gene: TRBJ1-1; D gene: -; clone size: -; CDR3 DNA: TGTGCCAGCAGCCAAGTGCCAGCGAACACTGAAGCTTTCTTT; CDR3 protein: CASSQVPANTEAFF
V gene: TRBV5-1; J gene: TRBJ2-1; D gene: -; clone size: -; CDR3 DNA: TGCGCCAGCAGCGCGGGACGGACAGACAATGAGCAGTTCTTC; CDR3 protein: CASSAGRTDNEQFF
V gene: TRBV11-2; J gene: TRBJ1-1; D gene: -; clone size: -; CDR3 DNA: TGTGCCAGCAGCTTAGCTTCCAGGGGCGCTGAAGCTTTCTTT; CDR3 protein: CASSLASRGAEAFF
V gene: TRBV14; J gene: TRBJ2-3; D gene: TRBD2; clone size: -; CDR3 DNA: TGTGCCAGCAGCCAAGTGTCGACTAGCGGGATATTGTTCGGGGAGCAGTATTTT; CDR3 protein: CASSQVSTSGILFGEQYF
V gene: TRBV6-1; J gene: TRBJ1-1; D gene: TRBD1; clone size: -; CDR3 DNA: TGTGCCAGCAGTGAAGCAAAGGCAGGGGGCTTTGGCACTGAAGCTTTCTTT; CDR3 protein: CASSEAKAGGFGTEAFF
V gene: TRBV14; J gene: TRBJ1-1; D gene: -; clone size: few; CDR3 DNA: TGTGCCAGCAGCCAAGCCCGTGGGGGTACGGGAGCTTTCTTT; CDR3 protein: CASSQARGGTGAFF